Sequencing of this TCR beta chain was carried out in a study of blood T cell repertoires in COVID-19. Sequenced by immunoSEQ multiplex PCR; TCRdb stores in-frame clones only, minus some. The repertoire includes about 460,000 clones, roughly nine tenths of them detected once, and 6.5% to 8.5% sits in the top ten. Symptom resolution, clearance, or two negative PCRs marked donors in Cohort 3 as recovered. This CDR3 has 15 amino acids. The trim removed 6 bases at V and 7 bases at J, leaving 8 bases unmatched. The germline gives CDR1 LNHDA, CDR2 SQIVND (reference sequence). Material: PBMCs or T cells enriched from blood (not recorded which). This sequence joins TRBV19 and TRBJ1-6, with 8 bases matching TRBD1. This sequence was found in a woman aged 60-75 years who had recovered from COVID-19. The CDR3 DNA sequence: TGTGCCAGTAGCGCGAGACAGGGGCGCAATTCACCCCTCCACTTT. Translating gives CASSARQGRNSPLHF.